The TCR beta chain under discussion was sequenced for a study of T cell clonotyping in hematopoietic cell transplantation. Study outcomes and limitations: Recipient TCR diversity dropped after transplant; expanded clonotypes rose from day 30 to 180. Higher Inverse Simpson Index values in graft donor and pretransplant recipient predicted broader posttransplant TCR diversity.

Clones were read by immunoSEQ multiplex PCR, and TCRdb kept only the in-frame ones, dropping some. The sample shows 30,000 or so clones, around three quarters of them seen only once. As concerns this clone: Antigen specificity is unknown.

The CDR3 contains 14 residues. Per germline, CDR1 SNHLY and CDR2 FYNNEI. With V trimmed by 7 bases and J by 0 bases, 6 bases remained unmatched. The time point is: recipient sample about 28 days before transplant, after cytoreduction. The sequenced sample was peripheral blood mononuclear cells, obtained before stem cell transplant. The rearrangement joins TRBV2 to TRBJ2-7, with 7 bases lining up with TRBD1. The clonotype comes from a woman aged 25-40 years with chronic myeloid leukemia. Some clones in this sample may be carry-over from other donors' samples. In nucleotides, the CDR3 is TGTGCCAGCACCGGCGACAGGGTCTCCTACGAGCAGTACTTC. Translation: CASTGDRVSYEQYF.